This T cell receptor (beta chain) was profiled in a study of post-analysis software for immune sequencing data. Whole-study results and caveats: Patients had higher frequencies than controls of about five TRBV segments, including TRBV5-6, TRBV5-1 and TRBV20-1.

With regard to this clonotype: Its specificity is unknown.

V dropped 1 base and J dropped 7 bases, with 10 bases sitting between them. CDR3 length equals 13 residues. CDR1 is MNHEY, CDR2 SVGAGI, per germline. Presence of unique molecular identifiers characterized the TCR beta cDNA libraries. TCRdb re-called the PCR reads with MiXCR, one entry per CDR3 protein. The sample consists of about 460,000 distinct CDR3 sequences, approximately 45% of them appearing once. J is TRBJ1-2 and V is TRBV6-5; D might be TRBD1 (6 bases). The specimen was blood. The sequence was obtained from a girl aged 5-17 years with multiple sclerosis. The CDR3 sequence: CASSYWGAPGYTF. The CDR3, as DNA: TGTGCCAGCAGTTACTGGGGGGCGCCTGGCTACACCTTC.